These T cell receptor beta chains were read from a single sample in a study of T cell repertoires in cytomegalovirus infection. TCRdb re-derived calls from the reads in MiXCR, one entry per CDR3 protein. This table has some 800,000 distinct CDR3 sequences, about 28% appearing once. The antigens these receptors bind are not known. The sequencing used cultured CD8+ T cells from PBMCs, collected from culture after CMV antigen stimulation. The receptors here all came from a human donor in good health (CMV status not recorded). Some clones in this sample may be carry-over from other donors' samples. The CDR3 runs from the conserved cysteine through the conserved F or W. The order of the fields is J gene, CDR3 length, V gene, CDR3 protein.

J gene: TRBJ1-2
CDR3 length: 15
V gene: TRBV7-2
CDR3 protein: CASSSWGAGNYGYTF

J gene: TRBJ2-1
CDR3 length: 16
V gene: TRBV6-4
CDR3 protein: CASSDFGPSSYNEQFF

J gene: TRBJ2-7
CDR3 length: 14
V gene: TRBV6-6
CDR3 protein: CASSQQGKVYEQYF

J gene: TRBJ2-4
CDR3 length: 16
V gene: TRBV7-9
CDR3 protein: CASSSVGGAAKNIQYF

J gene: TRBJ2-3
CDR3 length: 17
V gene: TRBV11-1
CDR3 protein: CASSLGASGGPGDTQYF

J gene: TRBJ2-2
CDR3 length: 17
V gene: TRBV4-1
CDR3 protein: CASSQDWETGAAGELFF

J gene: TRBJ1-6
CDR3 length: 15
V gene: TRBV7-8
CDR3 protein: CASSPSRDRASPLHF

J gene: TRBJ2-3
CDR3 length: 18
V gene: TRBV6-6
CDR3 protein: CASSETPAFQLPTDTQYF

J gene: TRBJ1-1
CDR3 length: 10
V gene: TRBV6-2/TRBV6-3
CDR3 protein: CASGRGEAFF

J gene: TRBJ1-2
CDR3 length: 13
V gene: TRBV27
CDR3 protein: CASSWTGLSGYTF

J gene: TRBJ1-1
CDR3 length: 13
V gene: TRBV27
CDR3 protein: CASAGGSYTEAFF

J gene: TRBJ1-1
CDR3 length: 14
V gene: TRBV11-1
CDR3 protein: CASSLFPEGTEAFF

J gene: TRBJ2-4
CDR3 length: 19
V gene: TRBV6-5
CDR3 protein: CASSFPGLAGAGTKNIQYF

J gene: TRBJ2-2
CDR3 length: 16
V gene: TRBV4-3
CDR3 protein: CASSSVRGEYTGELFF

J gene: TRBJ2-3
CDR3 length: 16
V gene: TRBV6-6
CDR3 protein: CASSPNEGSSTDTQYF

J gene: TRBJ2-7
CDR3 length: 14
V gene: TRBV6-6
CDR3 protein: CASSPAVGSYEQYF